What follows describes a single T cell receptor (beta chain). The sample belongs to a study of T cells after yellow fever vaccination. TCRdb re-analysed the 5' RACE reads in MiXCR, keeping a single row per CDR3 protein. The sample lists 250,000 to 400,000 distinct CDR3 sequences; about 4% were seen once. The CDR3 spans 15 residues. Germline CDR1 is SGHNT and CDR2 is YYREEE (reference sequence). V dropped 1 base and J dropped 2 bases, with 12 bases sitting between them. This chain connects TRBV5-4 to TRBJ2-5; D possibly uses TRBD1 or TRBD2 (5 bases each). This TCR was recovered from a man aged 18 to 30 who received the YFV17D yellow fever vaccine. Material: PBMCs, obtained 5 days after the yellow fever booster vaccination. CDR3 in DNA: TGTGCCAGCAGCTTGTCCGGGACCCCACAAGAGACCCAGTACTTC. This translates into CASSLSGTPQETQYF.